This TCR beta chain is from a study of blood T cell repertoires in COVID-19. V shed 2 bases and J 2 bases; nucleotides not matched to a gene: 5. Germline V CDR1 and CDR2: LGHNT, FRNRAP. The CDR3 covers 16 residues. Some clones are missing from TCRdb's copy, which holds only in-frame ones; the method was immunoSEQ multiplex PCR. The data hold under 300,000 clones, with about 90% observed a single time. Sequencing used peripheral blood. The sequence was obtained from a woman aged 55-70 years with COVID-19, enrolled during active disease. The chain carries TRBV12-5 and TRBJ2-7; 11 nucleotides line up with TRBD1. CDR3 bases: TGTGCTAGTGGTTTGTCAAGGGGACAGGGGGCCTACGAGCAGTACTTC. As protein: CASGLSRGQGAYEQYF.